Following are 11 T cell receptor beta chains from one sample sequenced in a study of cytomegalovirus exposure and HLA in healthy donors. The PCR employed 60 Vbeta primers together with 13 Jbeta primers. Profiling relied on immunoSEQ multiplex PCR, and the TCRdb table lists in-frame clones only, not all of them. Here the sample spans 120,000 or so clones, over 65% being singletons. The specimen sequenced was PBMCs. These receptors came from a man under 40 in good health and CMV-seronegative.

The chain links TRBV28 to TRBJ2-3; 7 bases are a match to TRBD2. Trimming took 3 bases from V and 4 from J; bases not matched to a gene: 4. CDR1 MDHEN and CDR2 SYDVKM come from the germline V gene. This CDR3 is built from 14 residues. DNA for the CDR3: TGTGCCAGCAGTTTGATGGCGGGAGCAGATACGCAGTATTTT. Its protein product is CASSLMAGADTQYF.

The CDR3 DNA sequence: TGTGCCACCAGCCCCCACCCAGCGGGAGTCCACACCGGGGAGCTGTTTTTT. Amino acids: CATSPHPAGVHTGELFF. This sequence joins TRBV15 and TRBJ2-2, with 8 positions matching TRBD2. This CDR3 is built from 17 residues. The V gene end was trimmed by 5 bases and the J gene end by 3 bases; junction bases not matched to a gene: 11. Germline V CDR1 and CDR2: LNHNV, YYDKDF (reference sequence).

The V and J genes are TRBV28 and TRBJ1-6, with TRBD1 matching over 7 bases. There are 15 residues in the CDR3. Germline CDR1 reads MDHEN; CDR2 reads SYDVKM. J gave up 10 bases and V 6 bases, and 12 bases lay outside the gene matches. The CDR3 here is CASSPGTVGRSPLHF. CDR3 DNA: TGTGCCAGCAGCCCCGGGACAGTAGGTAGATCACCCCTCCACTTT.

This chain uses TRBV7-9 with TRBJ2-1, with TRBD1 as a possible D gene (6 bases). The V and J ends lost 7 bases and 10 bases respectively, with 17 bases between them. Germline V lookup: CDR1 SEHNR, CDR2 FQNEAQ (reference sequence). The CDR3 loop spans 13 amino acids. CDR3 nucleotides: TGTGCCAGCACCCCGATGGCGGACAGAGAGCAGTTCTTC. The encoded protein is CASTPMADREQFF.

The chain uses TRBV25-1 and TRBJ1-5; D is uncertain. V lost 1 base, J lost 7 bases, and 11 bases lay in between. Germline assignment: CDR1 MGHDK and CDR2 SYGVNS. The CDR3 runs 14 residues. The CDR3 protein is CASSESGEEQPQHF. CDR3 DNA: TGTGCCAGCAGTGAATCCGGGGAGGAGCAGCCCCAGCATTTT.

The V call is TRBV7-2, the J call TRBJ2-2, with TRBD2 matching over 8 bases. Germline V gives CDR1 SGHTA, CDR2 FQGNSA. The CDR3 runs to 17 residues. With V trimmed by 1 base and J by 4 bases, 8 bases remained unmatched. CDR3 loop: CASSLGLGGGRTGELFF. CDR3 nucleotides: TGTGCCAGCAGCTTAGGACTCGGGGGGGGCCGCACCGGGGAGCTGTTTTTT.

J is TRBJ2-7 and V is TRBV5-4; TRBD1 matches 7 bases. The CDR3 totals 15 residues. CDR1 is SGHNT and CDR2 is YYREEE in the germline V gene (reference sequence). J gave up 3 bases and V 4 bases, and 10 bases lay outside the gene matches. CDR3 in DNA: TGTGCCAGCAGCCATTCCGACAGGGTAAACTACGAGCAGTACTTC. Amino acid sequence: CASSHSDRVNYEQYF.

This clone was counted a few times. The V and J genes are TRBV9 and TRBJ2-5; D ambiguous. CDR1 is SGDLS, CDR2 YYNGEE, per germline. The CDR3 spans 13 residues. The V gene lost 0 bases and the J gene lost 5 bases, with 8 bases spanning the gap. The CDR3 sequence: CASSVGRIETQYF. CDR3 in DNA: TGTGCCAGCAGCGTAGGCAGGATTGAGACCCAGTACTTC.

This chain links TRBV19 with TRBJ1-5, with a tentative D call TRBD1 (6 bases). Germline CDR1 reads LNHDA; CDR2 reads SQIVND (reference sequence). The length of the CDR3 is 16 residues. Trimming pared 0 bases from V and 2 bases from J, leaving 11 bases between. CDR3 in amino acids: CASSIDRKGGNQPQHF. The DNA for the CDR3 is TGTGCCAGTAGTATAGATAGGAAGGGGGGCAATCAGCCCCAGCATTTT.

This clone was found a few times. V is TRBV6-1 and J is TRBJ2-2, with TRBD2 matching over 9 bases. The trim removed 7 bases at V and 3 bases at J, leaving 6 bases unmatched. CDR3 length: 15 amino acids. CDR1 is MNHNS, CDR2 SASEGT, per germline. As DNA, the CDR3 is TGTGCCAGCATCCCGAGCGGGGGGTACACCGGGGAGCTGTTTTTT. Translating it yields CASIPSGGYTGELFF.

The chain has TRBV4-3 and TRBJ1-1, with D tentatively TRBD1 (6 bases). The V gene's germline CDR1 is LGHNA and CDR2 YSLEER. The CDR3 is 16 residues long. V was shortened by 1 base and J by 1 base, with 13 bases between the two germline ends. DNA of the CDR3: TGCGCCAGCAGCCAAGGAGGGGGGGGGAGGAACACTGAAGCTTTCTTT. This codes for CASSQGGGGRNTEAFF.